A selection of T cell receptor beta chains follows, all from one sample in a study of T cells in Graves' hyperthyroidism and ophthalmopathy. TCRdb re-called the multiplex PCR reads through MiXCR, storing one row per CDR3 protein. Here the sample spans some 650,000 distinct CDR3 sequences, approximately 15% being singletons. Sequences were obtained from blood. These receptors came from a woman between 40 and 55 years old with Graves' ophthalmopathy. CDR3s include the opening cysteine and the closing phenylalanine or tryptophan. The D gene is left open where the match is weak. A clone size is listed for some rows: how often the clone was seen (once, few, many), or a class if it is expanded.

V	J	D	size	DNA	CDR3
TRBV30	TRBJ2-1	TRBD2	-	TGTGCCTGGAGTGGGGGACTAGCGGGGGGCGGATCCCACAATGAGCAGTTCTTC	CAWSGGLAGGGSHNEQFF
TRBV15	TRBJ1-1	-	-	TGTGCCACCAGCACCCGTGGGGGCGCAGTGACTGAAGCTTTCTTT	CATSTRGGAVTEAFF
TRBV5-8	TRBJ2-3	TRBD2	many	TGTGCCAGCAGACCCACAGCGGGGATACGCACAGATACGCAGTATTTT	CASRPTAGIRTDTQYF
TRBV6-1	TRBJ1-1	-	-	TGTGCCAGCGCAGGACAGATGAACACTGAAGCTTTCTTT	CASAGQMNTEAFF
TRBV11-2	TRBJ1-2	TRBD1	many	TGTGCCAGCAGCTTAGACCGGGACAGCTCCTATGGCTACACCTTC	CASSLDRDSSYGYTF
TRBV6-2/TRBV6-3	TRBJ2-5	TRBD2	-	TGTGCCAGCAGTCAAAGACTAGCGGGTCCCTCGACCCAGTACTTC	CASSQRLAGPSTQYF
TRBV5-1	TRBJ2-3	TRBD2	many	TGCGCCAGCAGCTTGGGACTAGCGGGAATCGCAGATACGCAGTATTTT	CASSLGLAGIADTQYF
TRBV20-1	TRBJ1-2	-	-	TGCAGTACCCGGGGAGGGGGATTGGAGGCGTATGGCTACACCTTC	CSTRGGGLEAYGYTF
TRBV18	TRBJ2-7	-	many	TGTGCCAGCTCACCAAGGGGGGGGCCCCTCGGCGAGCAGTACTTC	CASSPRGGPLGEQYF
TRBV3-1	TRBJ1-3	-	-	TGTGCCAGCAGCCGCCAAACAGGGACGGCTGGAAACACCATATATTTT	CASSRQTGTAGNTIYF
TRBV12-5	TRBJ1-1	TRBD1	-	TGTGCTAGTGCCCCAGGACAGGAAAAGCCTGAAGCTTTCTTT	CASAPGQEKPEAFF
TRBV7-2	TRBJ1-4	-	-	TGTGCCAGCAGCTTAGGAGGGGGGGGCTTAGCTAATGAAGAACTGTTTTTT	CASSLGGGGLANEELFF
TRBV5-1	TRBJ2-2	-	few	TGCGCCAGCAGCTTGGATCGGAGGGAGAGAGCCGGGGAGCTGTTTTTT	CASSLDRRERAGELFF
TRBV2	TRBJ2-1	-	many	TGTGCCAGCAGTGAAGAGGTGTTAAGCTCCTACAATGAGCAGTTCTTC	CASSEEVLSSYNEQFF